The 21 T cell receptor beta chains reported below all come from one sample, sequenced in a study of OX40 agonist ivuxolimab in advanced cancers. Repertoires were generated with immunoSEQ multiplex PCR, while TCRdb's copy carries only in-frame clones and drops some. The table has about 67,000 clones, over 70% seen once. Sequencing was performed on CD4+ or CD8+ T cells sorted from blood, taken in a trial of the OX40 agonist ivuxolimab. Every receptor here comes from an adult with an advanced solid tumor such as melanoma, head and neck, liver or kidney cancer.

The chain employs TRBV6-1 and TRBJ2-5; D possibly uses TRBD1 or TRBD2 (5 bases each). The CDR3 length is 13 residues. Trimming pared 3 bases from V and 5 bases from J, leaving 10 bases between. From germline, CDR1 is MNHNS and CDR2 SASEGT. CDR3 amino acids: CASSEGVWETQYF. For the CDR3, the DNA is TGTGCCAGCAGTGAGGGGGTTTGGGAGACCCAGTACTTC.

Here the CDR3 DNA reads TGTGCCAGCAGCTTCCACGGGACGGCTAACTATGGCTACACCTTC. Protein: CASSFHGTANYGYTF. The V call is TRBV5-4, the J call TRBJ1-2; maybe TRBD1 (5 bases). The CDR3 sequence is 15 residues long. Deletions cut 2 bases from V and 0 bases from J, with 11 bases between. CDR1 is SGHNT and CDR2 is YYREEE in the germline V gene (reference sequence).

The chain recombines TRBV18 with TRBJ1-2; a possible D gene is TRBD1 (5 bases). This CDR3 is built from 16 residues. Germline CDR1 is KGHSH and CDR2 is LQKENI. Trimming removed 2 bases at V and 2 bases at J, with 15 bases between. CDR3 sequence (DNA): TGTGCCAGCTCACCAGCGGGGCAACCCCGCAACTATGGCTACACCTTC. Translating it yields CASSPAGQPRNYGYTF.

The chain employs TRBV2 and TRBJ2-5; tentatively, D is TRBD1 (5 bases). Germline CDR1 SNHLY, CDR2 FYNNEI. V lost 7 bases and J 4 bases, leaving 13 bases between the germline ends. This CDR3 comprises 13 residues. CDR3 loop: CASTALRGETQYF. DNA for the CDR3: TGTGCCAGCACGGCGCTTAGGGGAGAGACCCAGTACTTC.

The V gene is TRBV7-9, the J gene TRBJ1-1, with D unresolved. The CDR3 length is 12 residues. Germline V CDR1 and CDR2: SEHNR, FQNEAQ (reference sequence). V lost 5 bases and J 11 bases, leaving 15 bases between the germline ends. The CDR3 nucleotides are TGTGCCAGCAGCCCCTTGAGGGATTCGGCTTTCTTT. Encoded protein: CASSPLRDSAFF. The complete variable domain, with remaining parts taken from reference TRBV7-9 and TRBJ1-1, reads DTGVSQNPRHKITKRGQNVTFRCDPISEHNRLYWYRQTLGQGPEFLTYFQNEAQLEKSRLLSDRFSAERPKGSFSTLEIQRTEQGDSAMYLCASSPLRDSAFFGQGTRLTVV.

The chain combines TRBV29-1 with TRBJ2-1, with TRBD1 as a possible D gene (6 bases). The CDR3 contains 12 residues. V was clipped by 8 bases and J by 5 bases, with 13 bases between them. Germline values: CDR1 SQVTM, CDR2 ANQGSEA. CDR3 sequence reads: CSLGQLNNEQFF. The DNA of the CDR3 is TGCAGCTTAGGACAGCTCAACAATGAGCAGTTCTTC.

This clone was observed a few times. V usage is TRBV30 and J usage is TRBJ1-6; 9 nucleotides match TRBD1. The CDR3 spans 13 residues. Germline assignment: CDR1 GTSNPN and CDR2 SVGIG (reference sequence). V lost 5 bases to trimming and J lost 10 bases; unmatched junction nucleotides: 6. As DNA, the CDR3 is TGTGCCTGGGAGGGACAGGGCATATCACCCCTCCACTTT. It yields the protein CAWEGQGISPLHF.

The chain has TRBV5-1 and TRBJ1-6; TRBD1 matches at 7 bases. Per germline, CDR1 SGHRS and CDR2 YFSETQ. There are 16 residues in the CDR3. J was trimmed by 5 bases and V by 5 bases; bases with no gene match: 10. The CDR3 sequence is CASSRPAGTDNSPLHF. The CDR3 DNA reads TGCGCCAGCAGTCGACCCGCCGGGACAGATAATTCACCCCTCCACTTT.

CDR3 sequence: CAGRQGFEAFF. The CDR3, as DNA: TGTGCCGGACGACAGGGTTTTGAAGCTTTCTTT. V usage is TRBV2 and J usage is TRBJ1-1, with 7 bases that match TRBD1. CDR1 and CDR2 (germline): SNHLY, FYNNEI. The CDR3 is made up of 11 amino acids. After removal of 11 bases from V and 7 bases from J, the junction contained 7 bases not matched to a gene.

The chain has TRBV5-6 and TRBJ2-1; 12 nucleotides agree with TRBD2. The junction had 9 bases not matched to a gene; V was cut back by 4 bases and J by 4 bases. Germline V CDR1 and CDR2: SGHDT, YYEEEE. The CDR3 is 17 amino acids. The CDR3 sequence: CASSPGFLAGGYNEQFF. As DNA, the CDR3 is TGTGCCAGCAGCCCCGGTTTTCTAGCGGGAGGGTACAATGAGCAGTTCTTC. The complete variable domain, with remaining parts taken from reference TRBV5-6 and TRBJ2-1, reads DAGVTQSPTHLIKTRGQQVTLRCSPKSGHDTVSWYQQALGQGPQFIFQYYEEEERQRGNFPDRFSGHQFPNYSSELNVNALLLGDSALYLCASSPGFLAGGYNEQFFGPGTRLTVL.

J is TRBJ2-1 and V is TRBV2; 7 bases agree with TRBD1. The CDR3 extends over 14 amino acids. V was pared by 9 bases and J by 12 bases, with 17 bases of the junction left unmatched. Germline V CDR1 and CDR2: SNHLY, FYNNEI. CDR3 loop: CASTGEASGIRQFF. DNA for the CDR3: TGTGCCAGTACAGGGGAAGCGAGTGGAATCCGGCAGTTCTTC.

This chain uses TRBV4-2 with TRBJ2-7; TRBD2 agrees at 8 bases. With 4 bases clipped from V and 0 bases from J, the junction kept 11 bases outside the gene matches. This CDR3 spans 17 amino acids. Per germline, CDR1 LGHNA and CDR2 YNFKEQ. CDR3 in DNA: TGTGCCAGCAGCCGAGAACTAGCAGGGACTAGCTCCTACGAGCAGTACTTC. Translating gives CASSRELAGTSSYEQYF.

V usage is TRBV30 and J usage is TRBJ1-4; 7 bases match TRBD1. This CDR3 is 16 amino acids long. The V gene's germline CDR1 is GTSNPN and CDR2 SVGIG (reference sequence). V dropped 0 bases and J dropped 7; count of bases not matched to a gene: 11. In nucleotides, the CDR3 is TGTGCCTGGAGTGTACAGTCCGGGACAGTGGGTGAAAAACTGTTTTTT. It specifies CAWSVQSGTVGEKLFF.

This clone showed up just a few times. The V gene is TRBV12-5, the J gene TRBJ2-1, with 12 bases that match TRBD2. Germline CDR1 is LGHNT and CDR2 is FRNRAP. Trimming removed 5 bases from V and 3 bases from J; junction bases left unmatched: 11. The CDR3 runs 18 residues. The CDR3 reads CASGGLAGTVGDYNEQFF. The CDR3 bases are TGTGCTAGTGGTGGACTAGCGGGGACAGTAGGGGACTACAATGAGCAGTTCTTC.

The chain has TRBV28 and TRBJ2-1; D may be TRBD1 (7 bases). The CDR3 is made up of 16 amino acids. Between the trimmed V and J ends, which lost 5 bases and 2 bases, there was a span of 16 bases. Germline V gives CDR1 MDHEN, CDR2 SYDVKM. Here the CDR3 DNA reads TGTGCCAGCAGTACGGGGGCGGGACAGCCCTACAATGAGCAGTTCTTC. Protein: CASSTGAGQPYNEQFF.

The V gene is TRBV7-9, the J gene TRBJ2-5; D gene unclear. Germline V gene data show CDR1 as SEHNR and CDR2 as FQNEAQ (reference sequence). Trimming shortened V by 8 bases and J by 4 bases, and 11 bases separated the two germline ends. The CDR3 is made up of 12 amino acids. This CDR3 is CASQAPSETQYF. The CDR3 nucleotides are TGTGCCAGCCAGGCCCCGTCAGAGACCCAGTACTTC.

This chain joins TRBV14 and TRBJ2-5, with a tentative D call TRBD2 (5 bases). The CDR3 is made up of 16 amino acids. Germline V CDR1 and CDR2: SGHDN, FVKESK. V lost 1 base to trimming and J lost 1 base, with 13 bases between them. For the CDR3, the DNA is TGTGCCAGCAGCCAAGGGAGCGGAGCGGCCCAAGAGACCCAGTACTTC. Translated, it gives CASSQGSGAAQETQYF. Supplemented by reference TRBV14 and TRBJ2-5, the full variable domain reads EAGVTQFPSHSVIEKGQTVTLRCDPISGHDNLYWYRRVMGKEIKFLLHFVKESKQDESGMPNNRFLAERTGGTYSTLKVQPAELEDSGVYFCASSQGSGAAQETQYFGPGTRLLVL.

The V call is TRBV19, the J call TRBJ2-6, with D possibly TRBD2 on 6 matching bases. Germline V CDR1 and CDR2: LNHDA, SQIVND (reference sequence). The ends were cut back, 11 bases at V and 4 bases at J, with 18 bases in the middle. The CDR3 loop spans 15 amino acids. DNA of the CDR3: TGTGCCGGCCGGGGGACTGCGGCCGGGGCCAACGTCCTGACTTTC. Translation: CAGRGTAAGANVLTF.

The chain uses TRBV28 and TRBJ2-1; D is uncertain. The CDR3 length is 14 residues. V was clipped by 7 bases and J by 5 bases, with 15 bases between them. CDR1 is MDHEN, CDR2 SYDVKM, per germline. CDR3 nucleotides: TGTGCCAGCATGGGTTCGAGCTTCCACAATGAGCAGTTCTTC. Translated, it gives CASMGSSFHNEQFF.

This chain uses TRBV20-1 with TRBJ1-1, with D tentatively TRBD1 (5 bases). The CDR3 spans 11 residues. The germline V gene encodes CDR1 DFQATT and CDR2 SNEGSKA (reference sequence). V gave up 5 bases and J gave up 10 bases, with 14 bases separating them. The CDR3 coding sequence is TGCAGTGCTGTAATCGGGACGGCAGCTTTCTTT. It yields the protein CSAVIGTAAFF.

The rearrangement joins TRBV6-5 to TRBJ1-5; 7 bases are shared with TRBD1. This CDR3 region has 13 residues. The germline V gene encodes CDR1 MNHEY and CDR2 SVGAGI. The junction had 1 base not matched to a gene; V was cut back by 6 bases and J by 2 bases. CDR3 sequence reads: CASRGTGNQPQHF. CDR3 DNA sequence: TGTGCCAGCAGAGGGACAGGCAATCAGCCCCAGCATTTT.